What follows are 13 T cell receptor beta chains derived from one specimen sequenced in a study of T-cell memory formation after mild COVID-19. From the 5' RACE reads, TCRdb called clonotypes with MiXCR, one entry per CDR3 protein. In the table there are fewer than 150,000 distinct CDR3 sequences, 11% to 15% of which are singletons. The sequenced sample was PBMCs or a T cell subset sorted from them (not recorded which). These receptor sequences come from an adult woman who had mild COVID-19 (a few samples of this study predate the infection). Cell type and time point are not known.

This clonotype showed up just a few times. The V gene is TRBV7-8, the J gene TRBJ2-1, with D unresolved. Germline V CDR1 and CDR2: SGHVS, FQNEAQ. The germline V and J ends were trimmed by 3 bases and 2 bases, with 14 bases remaining between them. The CDR3 length is 16 residues. The CDR3 DNA reads as TGTGCCAGCAGCTTGAAAGGGTGGAGAACCTACAATGAGCAGTTCTTC. Its protein is CASSLKGWRTYNEQFF.

J is TRBJ2-1 and V is TRBV28; possible D gene TRBD2, 6 bases. Trimming took 3 bases from V and 5 from J, leaving 8 bases between them. CDR1 and CDR2 from the germline V gene are MDHEN and SYDVKM. The CDR3 sequence is 13 residues long. The CDR3 DNA reads TGTGCCAGCAGTTTGGAGGGTAACAATGAGCAGTTCTTC. This translates into CASSLEGNNEQFF.

The sample holds many counts of this clonotype. DNA for the CDR3: TGTGCCAGCACCCCCTCGGTTCGCGGGGGGCCCGCCCATGAGCAGTTCTTC. Residues: CASTPSVRGGPAHEQFF. The V gene is TRBV7-2, the J gene TRBJ2-1; 8 bases align to TRBD2. CDR1 SGHTA and CDR2 FQGNSA come from the germline V gene. There are 17 residues in the CDR3. The V gene end was trimmed by 7 bases and the J gene end by 8 bases; junction bases not matched to a gene: 19.

The chain is built from TRBV5-1 and TRBJ2-1; perhaps TRBD2 as D (6 bases). In germline, CDR1 is SGHRS, CDR2 YFSETQ. CDR3 length: 18 residues. Trimming shortened V by 4 bases and J by 2 bases, and 22 bases separated the two germline ends. The CDR3 DNA reads as TGCGCCAGCAGCGACTTAAACGCGGGGACCATCGCCTACAATGAGCAGTTCTTC. It encodes CASSDLNAGTIAYNEQFF. The full variable domain, rest sourced from reference TRBV5-1 and TRBJ2-1, is KAGVTQTPRYLIKTRGQQVTLSCSPISGHRSVSWYQQTPGQGLQFLFEYFSETQRNKGNFPGRFSGRQFSNSRSEMNVSTLELGDSALYLCASSDLNAGTIAYNEQFFGPGTRLTVL.

V and J are TRBV20-1 and TRBJ1-5, with TRBD1 identical over 9 bases. Germline CDR1 reads DFQATT; CDR2 reads SNEGSKA (reference sequence). The ends lost 2 bases at V and 5 bases at J; junction bases unmatched: 4. The CDR3 length is 14 residues. The CDR3 region has the DNA TGCAGTGCTAGATATTGGACAGGGGATCAGCCCCAGCATTTT. Translating it yields CSARYWTGDQPQHF.

J is TRBJ2-5 and V is TRBV7-2; D ambiguous. This CDR3 comprises 12 residues. Germline lookup yields CDR1 SGHTA and CDR2 FQGNSA. Trimming pared 1 base from V and 4 bases from J, leaving 4 bases between. The CDR3 region has the DNA TGTGCCAGCAGCTTAGTTGGAGAGACCCAGTACTTC. Its protein is CASSLVGETQYF. The variable domain in full, with the rest retrieved from reference TRBV7-2 and TRBJ2-5, is GAGVSQSPSNKVTEKGKDVELRCDPISGHTALYWYRQSLGQGLEFLIYFQGNSAPDKSGLPSDRFSAERTGGSVSTLTIQRTQQEDSAVYLCASSLVGETQYFGPGTRLLVL.

This clonotype came up many times. The V and J genes are TRBV29-1 and TRBJ2-1; TRBD2 matches 8 bases. Unmatched junction bases numbered 6, after V lost 0 bases and J lost 5 bases. The CDR3 has 15 residues. The germline V gene encodes CDR1 SQVTM and CDR2 ANQGSEA. The CDR3 here is CSVEEGIAGNNEQFF. The CDR3 region has the DNA TGCAGCGTTGAAGAAGGGATAGCGGGGAACAATGAGCAGTTCTTC.

This clonotype was picked up a small number of times. The chain carries TRBV4-3 and TRBJ2-5; tentative D call: TRBD2 (6 bases). This CDR3 has 14 residues. CDR1 is LGHNA and CDR2 is YSLEER in the germline V gene. Trimming stripped 4 bases from V and 3 bases from J, with 12 bases between. In DNA, the CDR3 is TGCGCCAGCAGCCCTCTCGGGGGAGAAGAGACCCAGTACTTC. Translation: CASSPLGGEETQYF.

The chain couples TRBV20-1 to TRBJ2-2; a weak D match, TRBD2 (5 bases). Germline lookup yields CDR1 DFQATT and CDR2 SNEGSKA (reference sequence). V lost 2 bases to trimming and J lost 6 bases, with 7 bases between them. This CDR3 has 12 residues. The CDR3 DNA reads TGCAGTGCTAGACCCGGGGCCGGGGAGCTGTTTTTT. Its protein product is CSARPGAGELFF.

This chain connects TRBV4-1 to TRBJ2-1, with D unresolved. Germline V lookup: CDR1 MGHRA, CDR2 YSYEKL. V was shortened by 5 bases and J by 5 bases, with 13 bases between the two germline ends. The CDR3 consists of 14 residues. The DNA for the CDR3 is TGCGCCAGCAGCGCAACCGGTGGCCACAATGAGCAGTTCTTC. This gives the protein CASSATGGHNEQFF.

The table lists this clonotype with a few counts. The CDR3 DNA sequence: TGTGCCAGCAGTGACAACAATGAGCAGTTCTTC. Its protein is CASSDNNEQFF. The chain joins TRBV2 to TRBJ2-1; D gene uncertain. Germline lookup yields CDR1 SNHLY and CDR2 FYNNEI. The V gene lost 3 bases and the J gene lost 5 bases, with 2 bases spanning the gap. This CDR3 is 11 amino acids long.

The chain is built from TRBV24-1 and TRBJ2-5, with 13 bases aligning to TRBD2. V gave up 3 bases and J gave up 5 bases; unmatched junction bases: 14. Germline CDR1 is KGHDR and CDR2 is SFDVKD. The CDR3 length is 19 residues. The CDR3 region is CATSDPSTSGRALSETQYF. Written as DNA, the CDR3 is TGTGCCACCAGTGATCCTTCAACTAGCGGGAGGGCCCTGTCGGAGACCCAGTACTTC.

The DNA for the CDR3 is TGTGCCATCAGAAGCAGAGATCTCCCACACCCAAAAGGCCCCTCGGACGTCCTGACTTTC. Its translation: CAIRSRDLPHPKGPSDVLTF. V gene TRBV10-3 combines with J gene TRBJ2-6, with D unresolved. Germline lookup yields CDR1 ENHRY and CDR2 SYGVKD. The CDR3 runs 20 residues. V was cut by 6 bases and J by 11 bases, with 35 bases left in between.